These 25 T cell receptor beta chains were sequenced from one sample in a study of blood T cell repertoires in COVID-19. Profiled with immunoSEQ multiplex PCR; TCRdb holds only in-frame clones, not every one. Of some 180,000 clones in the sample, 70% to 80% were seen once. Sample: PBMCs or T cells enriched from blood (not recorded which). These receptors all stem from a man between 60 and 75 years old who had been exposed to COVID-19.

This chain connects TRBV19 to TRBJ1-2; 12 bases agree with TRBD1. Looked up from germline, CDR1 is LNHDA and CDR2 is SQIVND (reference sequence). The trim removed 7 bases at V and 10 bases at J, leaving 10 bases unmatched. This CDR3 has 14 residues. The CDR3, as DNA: TGTGCCAGTACCCGGGACAGGGGGCGGCTTGCCTACACCTTC. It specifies CASTRDRGRLAYTF.

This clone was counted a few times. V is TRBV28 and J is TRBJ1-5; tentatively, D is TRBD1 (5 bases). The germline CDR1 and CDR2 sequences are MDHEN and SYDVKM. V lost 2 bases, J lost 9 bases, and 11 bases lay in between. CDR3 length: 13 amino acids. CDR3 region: CASSLTTVRPQHF. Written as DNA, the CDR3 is TGTGCCAGCAGTTTAACGACAGTACGGCCCCAGCATTTT.

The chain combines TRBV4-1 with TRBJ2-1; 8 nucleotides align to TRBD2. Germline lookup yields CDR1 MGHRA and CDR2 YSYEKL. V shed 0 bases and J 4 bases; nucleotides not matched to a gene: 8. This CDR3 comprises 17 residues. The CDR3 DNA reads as TGCGCCAGCAGCCAAGATCAGGCTAGCGGGCATTACAATGAGCAGTTCTTC. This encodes CASSQDQASGHYNEQFF.

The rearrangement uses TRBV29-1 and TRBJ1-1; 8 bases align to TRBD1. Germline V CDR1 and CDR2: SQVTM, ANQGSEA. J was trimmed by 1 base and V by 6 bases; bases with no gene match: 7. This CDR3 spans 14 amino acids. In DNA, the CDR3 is TGCAGCGTGAGATGGGACAGGCGGAACACTGAAGCTTTCTTT. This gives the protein CSVRWDRRNTEAFF.

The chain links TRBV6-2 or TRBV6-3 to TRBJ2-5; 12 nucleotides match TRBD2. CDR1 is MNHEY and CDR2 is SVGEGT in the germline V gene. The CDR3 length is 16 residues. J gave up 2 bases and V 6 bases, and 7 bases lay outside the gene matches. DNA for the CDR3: TGTGCCAGCAGCAAAGGACTAGCGGGGACACAAGAGACCCAGTACTTC. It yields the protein CASSKGLAGTQETQYF.

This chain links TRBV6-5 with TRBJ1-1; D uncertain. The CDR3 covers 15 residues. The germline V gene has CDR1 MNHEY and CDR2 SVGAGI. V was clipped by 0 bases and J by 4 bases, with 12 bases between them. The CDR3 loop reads CASSYSPEWSTEAFF. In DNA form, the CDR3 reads TGTGCCAGCAGTTACTCTCCTGAGTGGAGCACTGAAGCTTTCTTT.

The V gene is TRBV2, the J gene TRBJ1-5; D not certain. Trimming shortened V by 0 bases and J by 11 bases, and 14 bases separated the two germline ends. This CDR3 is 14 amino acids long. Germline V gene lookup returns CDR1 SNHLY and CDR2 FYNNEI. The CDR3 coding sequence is TGTGCCAGCAGTGAAGCAGGGAACCTCGGGGCCCAGCATTTT. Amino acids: CASSEAGNLGAQHF.

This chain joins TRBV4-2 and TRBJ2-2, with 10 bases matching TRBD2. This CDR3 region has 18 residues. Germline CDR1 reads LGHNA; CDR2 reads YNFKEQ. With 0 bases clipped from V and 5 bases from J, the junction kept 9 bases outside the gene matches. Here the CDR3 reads CASSQDPAGGPMTGELFF. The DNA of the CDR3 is TGTGCCAGCAGCCAAGATCCAGCGGGAGGGCCTATGACCGGGGAGCTGTTTTTT.

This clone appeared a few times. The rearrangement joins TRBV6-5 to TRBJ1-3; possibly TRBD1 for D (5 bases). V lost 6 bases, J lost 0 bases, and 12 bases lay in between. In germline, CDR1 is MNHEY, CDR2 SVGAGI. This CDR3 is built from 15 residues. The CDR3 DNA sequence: TGTGCCAGCAGCACGCGGGGGGTCTCTGGAAACACCATATATTTT. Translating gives CASSTRGVSGNTIYF.

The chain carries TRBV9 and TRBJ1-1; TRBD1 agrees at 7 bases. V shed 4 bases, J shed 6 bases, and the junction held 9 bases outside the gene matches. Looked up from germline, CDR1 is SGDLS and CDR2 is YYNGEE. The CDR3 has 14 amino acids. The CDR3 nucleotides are TGTGCCAGCAGCATCTCCGGGACAGAGGCTGAAGCTTTCTTT. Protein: CASSISGTEAEAFF.

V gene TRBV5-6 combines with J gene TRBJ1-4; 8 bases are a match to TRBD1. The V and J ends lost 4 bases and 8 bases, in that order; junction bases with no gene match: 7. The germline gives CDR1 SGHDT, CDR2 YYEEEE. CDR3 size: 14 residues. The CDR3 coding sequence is TGTGCCAGCAGCCGGACAGGGTCAGGGGAAAAACTGTTTTTT. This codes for CASSRTGSGEKLFF.

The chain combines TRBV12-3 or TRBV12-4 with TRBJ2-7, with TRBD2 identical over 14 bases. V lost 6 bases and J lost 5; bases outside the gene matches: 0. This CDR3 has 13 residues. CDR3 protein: CASRTSGRDEQYF. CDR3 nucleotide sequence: TGTGCCAGCAGGACTAGCGGGAGGGACGAGCAGTACTTC.

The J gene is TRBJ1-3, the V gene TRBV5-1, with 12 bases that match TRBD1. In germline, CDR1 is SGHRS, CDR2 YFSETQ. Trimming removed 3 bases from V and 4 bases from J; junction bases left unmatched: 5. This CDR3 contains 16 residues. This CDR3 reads CASSSGQGARGNTIYF. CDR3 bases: TGCGCCAGCAGCTCGGGACAGGGGGCGCGGGGAAACACCATATATTTT.

CDR3 in amino acids: CASSFRGGLAKNIQYF. CDR3 nucleotides: TGTGCCAGCAGCTTTAGAGGGGGCCTAGCCAAAAACATTCAGTACTTC. The J gene is TRBJ2-4, the V gene TRBV7-2, with TRBD1 matching 7 bases. The CDR3 extends over 16 amino acids. The ends lost 3 bases at V and 0 bases at J; junction bases unmatched: 5. The germline CDR1 and CDR2 sequences are SGHTA and FQGNSA.

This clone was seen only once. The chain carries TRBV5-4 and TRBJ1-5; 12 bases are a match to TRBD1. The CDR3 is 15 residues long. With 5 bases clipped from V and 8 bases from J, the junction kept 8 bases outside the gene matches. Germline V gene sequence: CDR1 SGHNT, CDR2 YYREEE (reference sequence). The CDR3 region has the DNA TGTGCCAGCAGTTCCGGGACAGGGGGCACCGAGCCCCAGCATTTT. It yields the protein CASSSGTGGTEPQHF.

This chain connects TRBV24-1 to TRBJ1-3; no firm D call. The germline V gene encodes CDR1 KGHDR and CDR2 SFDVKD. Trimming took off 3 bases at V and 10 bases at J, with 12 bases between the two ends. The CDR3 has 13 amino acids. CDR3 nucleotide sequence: TGTGCCACCAGTGATCCCCCCTCCGGGACCATATATTTT. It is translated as CATSDPPSGTIYF.

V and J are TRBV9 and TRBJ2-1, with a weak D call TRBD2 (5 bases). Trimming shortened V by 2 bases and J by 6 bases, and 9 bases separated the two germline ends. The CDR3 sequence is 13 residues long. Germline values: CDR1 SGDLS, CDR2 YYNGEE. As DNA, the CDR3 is TGTGCCAGCAGCGTGGCGCGGGCCAATGAGCAGTTCTTC. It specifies CASSVARANEQFF.

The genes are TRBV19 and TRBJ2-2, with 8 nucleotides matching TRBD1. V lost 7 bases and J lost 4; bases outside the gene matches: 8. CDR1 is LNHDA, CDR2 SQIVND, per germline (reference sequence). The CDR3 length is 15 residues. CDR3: CASTQGQGLTGELFF. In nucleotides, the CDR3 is TGTGCCAGTACTCAAGGACAGGGACTCACCGGGGAGCTGTTTTTT.

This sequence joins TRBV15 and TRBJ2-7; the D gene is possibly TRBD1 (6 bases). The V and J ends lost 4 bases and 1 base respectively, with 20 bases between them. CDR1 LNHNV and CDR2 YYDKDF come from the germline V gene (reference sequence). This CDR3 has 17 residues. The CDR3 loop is CATSTLETGHFSYEQYF. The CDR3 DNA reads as TGTGCCACCAGCACCCTGGAGACAGGCCATTTTTCCTACGAGCAGTACTTC.

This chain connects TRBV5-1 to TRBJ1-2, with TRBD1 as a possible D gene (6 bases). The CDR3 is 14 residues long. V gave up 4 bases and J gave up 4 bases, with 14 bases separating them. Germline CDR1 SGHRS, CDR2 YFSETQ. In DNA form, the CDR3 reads TGCGCCAGCAGCCATACAGGGTCTAGCTATGGCTACACCTTC. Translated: CASSHTGSSYGYTF.

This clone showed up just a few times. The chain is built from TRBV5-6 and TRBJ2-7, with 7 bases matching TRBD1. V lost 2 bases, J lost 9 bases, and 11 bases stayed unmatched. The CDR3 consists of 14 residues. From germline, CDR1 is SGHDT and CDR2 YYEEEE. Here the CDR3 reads CASSFGTASSRQYF. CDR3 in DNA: TGTGCCAGCAGCTTTGGGACAGCCTCCTCCAGGCAGTACTTC.

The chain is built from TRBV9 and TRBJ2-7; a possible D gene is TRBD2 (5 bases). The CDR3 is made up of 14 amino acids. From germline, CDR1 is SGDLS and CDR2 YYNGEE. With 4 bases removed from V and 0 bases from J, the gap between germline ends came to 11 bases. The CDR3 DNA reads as TGTGCCAGCAGCAGTAGCGTACGCTCCTACGAGCAGTACTTC. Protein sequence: CASSSSVRSYEQYF.

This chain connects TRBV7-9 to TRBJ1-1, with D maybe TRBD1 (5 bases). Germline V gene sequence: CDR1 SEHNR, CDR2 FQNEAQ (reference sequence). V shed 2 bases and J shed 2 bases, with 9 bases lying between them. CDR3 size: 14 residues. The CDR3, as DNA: TGTGCCAGCAGCTTACTTGGGACTAACACTGAAGCTTTCTTT. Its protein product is CASSLLGTNTEAFF.

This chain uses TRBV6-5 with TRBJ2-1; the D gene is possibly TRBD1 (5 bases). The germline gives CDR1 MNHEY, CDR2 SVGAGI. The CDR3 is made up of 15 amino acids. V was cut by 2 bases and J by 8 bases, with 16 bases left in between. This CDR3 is CASSYGAAPVDEQFF. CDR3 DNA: TGTGCCAGCAGTTACGGGGCGGCCCCTGTGGATGAGCAGTTCTTC.

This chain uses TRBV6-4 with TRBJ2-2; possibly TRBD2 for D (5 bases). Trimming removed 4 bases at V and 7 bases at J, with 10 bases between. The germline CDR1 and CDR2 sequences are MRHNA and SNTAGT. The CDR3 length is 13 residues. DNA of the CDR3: TGTGCCAGCAGTGTTACGGAGGTCGGGGAGCTGTTTTTT. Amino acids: CASSVTEVGELFF.